Listed below are T cell receptor beta chains from one sample, sequenced in a study of T cell repertoires in cytomegalovirus infection. TCRdb itself ran the reads through MiXCR, one entry per CDR3 protein. The repertoire holds roughly 640,000 distinct CDR3 sequences, more than 20% seen once, with 6.5% to 10% in the top ten. Sequenced material: CD8+ T cells from PBMCs. The receptors originated from a human donor in good health (CMV status not recorded). Some clones in this sample may be carry-over from other donors' samples. CDR3s include the opening cysteine and the closing phenylalanine or tryptophan. A D gene is named only where the DNA matches it firmly. Only some rows state a clone size, as once, few, many or a class for expanded clones.

V gene,J gene,D gene,CDR3 length,clone size,CDR3 DNA,CDR3 protein
TRBV20-1,TRBJ1-2,.,13,few,TGCAGTGCTCCCCTCGGTAATATCTATGGCTACACCTTC,CSAPLGNIYGYTF
TRBV28,TRBJ2-1,.,17,many,TGTGCCAGCAGTTTATCTCCCACAGTTCCCGGCTACAATGAGCAGTTCTTC,CASSLSPTVPGYNEQFF
TRBV29-1,TRBJ2-5,.,13,few,TGCAGCGTTGAACCAGGGGAAGGCGAGACCCAGTACTTC,CSVEPGEGETQYF
TRBV13,TRBJ2-1,.,14,few,TGTGCCAGCAGCTTAGACCGACGGATATATGAGCAGTTCTTC,CASSLDRRIYEQFF
TRBV10-3,TRBJ2-2,TRBD1,13,.,TGTGCCATCAGGACAGGGTTAACCGGGGAGCTGTTTTTT,CAIRTGLTGELFF
TRBV19,TRBJ1-2,.,15,few,TGTGCCAGTAATCCAAGGGGCCAGGGCGAATATGGCTACACCTTC,CASNPRGQGEYGYTF
TRBV7-9,TRBJ2-1,.,14,few,TGTGCCAGCAGCTTAGAGACTTCCTACAATGAGCAGTTCTTC,CASSLETSYNEQFF
TRBV7-6,TRBJ2-5,.,13,many,TGTGCCAGCTCAAGCGGGTGGGCCGGGACCCAGTACTTC,CASSSGWAGTQYF
TRBV27,TRBJ2-6,.,16,.,TGTGCCAGCAGTTTACTGGGGGCTGGTGGGGCCAACGTCCTGACTTTC,CASSLLGAGGANVLTF
TRBV27,TRBJ2-1,.,13,few,TGTGCCAGCAGTTTAACAGGGTACCATGAGCAGTTCTTC,CASSLTGYHEQFF
TRBV10-3,TRBJ2-2,.,14,few,TGTGCCATCACCCAGGACACGAACACCGGGGAGCTGTTTTTT,CAITQDTNTGELFF
TRBV7-6,TRBJ2-2,.,18,.,TGTGCCAGCAGCTTAGATGTAGGGTTGATACGGAACACCGGGGAGCTGTTTTTT,CASSLDVGLIRNTGELFF
TRBV6-2/TRBV6-3,TRBJ2-2,.,15,.,TGTGCCAGCAGTTACTGGAATACTAACACCGGGGAGCTGTTTTTT,CASSYWNTNTGELFF
TRBV7-6,TRBJ2-7,.,12,many,TGTGCCAGCGCGCCGGGGAGCCCCAGGCAGTACTTC,CASAPGSPRQYF
TRBV20-1,TRBJ1-6,.,17,.,TGCAGTGCTAGAGATATACACCTGAGCTCCTATAATTCACCCCTCCACTTT,CSARDIHLSSYNSPLHF
TRBV3-1,TRBJ2-7,.,15,.,TGTGCCAGCAGCCAAGCGGGGGACCTACCCTACGAGCAGTACTTC,CASSQAGDLPYEQYF
TRBV24-1,TRBJ2-1,.,13,.,TGTGCCACCAGTGATTTGAGCGAGAATGAGCAGTTCTTC,CATSDLSENEQFF
TRBV6-5,TRBJ2-5,TRBD1,19,.,TGTGCCAGCAGTTACTCGATAGGGACAGGGACGTTTTCTAGCGAGACCCAGTACTTC,CASSYSIGTGTFSSETQYF
TRBV7-9,TRBJ2-7,TRBD1,14,.,TGTGCCAGCAGCTTAGTGGCAGGGGGCTACAAGCAGTACTTC,CASSLVAGGYKQYF
TRBV12-5,TRBJ2-7,.,13,many,TGTGCTAGTGGTTTGGCGGGGACCTACGAGCAGTACTTC,CASGLAGTYEQYF
TRBV6-1,TRBJ2-3,.,16,once,TGTGTCATCAGCCTCGACACCTTCCAAGGGACAGATACGCAGTATTTT,CVISLDTFQGTDTQYF
TRBV12-3/TRBV12-4,TRBJ2-2,.,16,many,TGTGCCAGCAGTCCAAGGGATGGTTCGAACACCGGGGAGCTGTTTTTT,CASSPRDGSNTGELFF
TRBV6-6,TRBJ2-4,TRBD1,16,.,TGTGCCAGCAGTTACTTCGGACAGGCCACCAAAAACATTCAGTACTTC,CASSYFGQATKNIQYF
TRBV5-6,TRBJ2-1,TRBD1,15,few,TGTGCCAGCAGCTTGTGGGACAGGGGAGTCGGTGAGCAGTTCTTC,CASSLWDRGVGEQFF
TRBV25-1,TRBJ2-6,TRBD1,19,.,TGTGCCAGCAGTGATCCTAGCGGGACAGGGGGCAGTGGGGCCAACGTCCTGACTTTC,CASSDPSGTGGSGANVLTF
TRBV24-1,TRBJ2-3,.,15,.,TGTGCCACCAGTGATTTGAGGGGCGGCACAGATACGCAGTATTTT,CATSDLRGGTDTQYF
TRBV20-1,TRBJ1-2,.,15,.,TGCAGTGCTAGAGATCCTACTGGGACAACCTATGGCTACACCTTC,CSARDPTGTTYGYTF
TRBV6-6,TRBJ2-2,TRBD1,15,few,TGTGCCAGCAGTTTTCGACAGGGGAAAAACGGGGAGCTGTTTTTT,CASSFRQGKNGELFF
TRBV28,TRBJ2-3,.,15,.,TGTGCCAGCACCTGGGCGGGGACGAGCACAGATACGCAGTATTTT,CASTWAGTSTDTQYF
TRBV7-9,TRBJ2-7,.,16,.,TGTGCCAGCAGCTTAGGGTACAGAGCGGATTCCTACGAGCAGTACTTC,CASSLGYRADSYEQYF
TRBV7-9,TRBJ2-1,TRBD2,14,.,TGTGCCAGCAGCGCAAAGGGACTATTGGATGAGCAGTTCTTC,CASSAKGLLDEQFF
TRBV7-2,TRBJ2-3,.,17,many,TGTGCCAGCAGCTTAGGTTCAGCGGGCTCTTCCCCCGATACGCAGTATTTT,CASSLGSAGSSPDTQYF
TRBV25-1,TRBJ1-2,.,12,.,TGTGCCAGCAGTGATGGAGGGAATGGCTACACCTTC,CASSDGGNGYTF
TRBV7-8,TRBJ2-2,TRBD1,16,many,TGTGCCAGCAGCCCTTTAACAGGGGGACAAACCGGGGAGCTGTTTTTT,CASSPLTGGQTGELFF
TRBV7-9,TRBJ1-2,.,13,.,TGTGCCAGCAGCTTAGCCACTCTAGATGGCTACACCTTC,CASSLATLDGYTF
TRBV29-1,TRBJ2-7,TRBD1,15,few,TGCAGCGTTGAAGGATACAGGGGTTTCCCCTACGAGCAGTACTTC,CSVEGYRGFPYEQYF
TRBV6-2/TRBV6-3,TRBJ1-1,TRBD1,15,.,TGTGCCAGCAGTTACTCAAGGGGGCGAGGCACTGTAGCTTTCTTT,CASSYSRGRGTVAFF
TRBV29-1,TRBJ2-7,.,12,.,TGCAGCGTCTGTCCTGACTCCTACGAGCAGTACTTC,CSVCPDSYEQYF
TRBV2,TRBJ1-2,TRBD1,13,few,TGTGCCAGCAAAGGACAGGGGGCGGATGGCTACACCTTC,CASKGQGADGYTF
TRBV7-2,TRBJ1-6,.,15,many,TGTGCCAGCAGCCCAGACCCCGGGGGACTGGCACCCCTCCACTTT,CASSPDPGGLAPLHF
TRBV4-1,TRBJ1-1,.,15,.,TGCGCCAGCAGCCAAGTGGGGGTGGGGGACACTGAAGCTTTCTTT,CASSQVGVGDTEAFF
TRBV6-2/TRBV6-3,TRBJ2-6,.,14,.,TGTGCCAGCAGATTATCCTCTGGGGCCAACGTCCTGACTTTC,CASRLSSGANVLTF
TRBV7-2,TRBJ2-7,.,14,many,TGTGCCAGCAGCGTGGGACTGGGAGCCTACGAGCAGTACTTC,CASSVGLGAYEQYF
TRBV12-3/TRBV12-4,TRBJ1-2,.,15,.,TGTGCCAGCAGTGATGGGACATGGGTCGTCGGTGGCTACACCTTC,CASSDGTWVVGGYTF
TRBV6-2/TRBV6-3,TRBJ2-1,.,16,few,TGTGCCAGCAGTTACCCCGGCTTGTTCGGGCACAATGAGCAGTTCTTC,CASSYPGLFGHNEQFF
TRBV24-1,TRBJ2-1,.,15,few,TGTGCCACCAGTGACCCTCTGGGGGGGCGGGGTGAGCAGTTCTTC,CATSDPLGGRGEQFF
TRBV7-2,TRBJ2-3,.,16,few,TGTGCCAGCAGCTCCACTAGCCCGTGGGGCACAGATACGCAGTATTTT,CASSSTSPWGTDTQYF
TRBV28,TRBJ2-5,TRBD2,15,.,TGTGCCAGCAGTTTAGACGGGGGGTCCCAAGAGACCCAGTACTTC,CASSLDGGSQETQYF
TRBV25-1,TRBJ1-2,TRBD1,16,.,TGTGCCAGCAGTGGGCCGGACAGGGCCTTTAACTATGGCTACACCTTC,CASSGPDRAFNYGYTF
TRBV20-1,TRBJ1-1,TRBD1,11,few,TGCAGTGCTCCCAGGGGGGCTGAAGCTTTCTTT,CSAPRGAEAFF
TRBV6-8,TRBJ2-3,.,16,once,TGTGCCAGCAGTTACAAGGGTCAGCGCTTTGGGGATACGCAGTATTTT,CASSYKGQRFGDTQYF
TRBV5-1,TRBJ2-1,TRBD2,16,.,TGCGCCAGCAGCCGGACTAGCGGGGGGGGTTGGGATGAGCAGTTCTTC,CASSRTSGGGWDEQFF
TRBV20-1,TRBJ1-5,.,13,.,TGCAGTGCTAGAGAAAGGGGTTCTCAGCCCCAGCATTTT,CSARERGSQPQHF
TRBV7-9,TRBJ2-3,TRBD1,14,many,TGTGCCAGCAGCCCGGGACAGCGAGGAGATACGCAGTATTTT,CASSPGQRGDTQYF
TRBV7-2,TRBJ1-2,.,16,many,TGTGCCAGCAGCTTAGCGGGCGGGACGGCTTACTATGGCTACACCTTC,CASSLAGGTAYYGYTF
TRBV10-3,TRBJ2-2,.,13,.,TGTGCCATTCTTACGGAGAACACCGGGGAGCTGTTTTTT,CAILTENTGELFF
TRBV20-1,TRBJ2-1,TRBD2,15,.,TGCAGTGCTAGAGATTGGGTAGCGGGAGGGGATGAGCAGTTCTTC,CSARDWVAGGDEQFF
TRBV12-3/TRBV12-4,TRBJ2-1,.,14,many,TGTGCCAGCAGTACCTATACAGGGGGGGGAAAGCAGTTCTTC,CASSTYTGGGKQFF
TRBV2,TRBJ1-4,.,12,.,TGTGCCAGCAGGTCCGGGACGGACGGACTGTTTTTT,CASRSGTDGLFF
TRBV28,TRBJ2-3,TRBD2,14,few,TGTGCCAGCAGTTTGACTAGCTTCGCAGATACGCAGTATTTT,CASSLTSFADTQYF